Included here is one TCR beta chain sequence, with context. Antigen: not known. The data were taken from a study of cytomegalovirus exposure and HLA in healthy donors. At the level of the study: An early data release held some 85 million unique TCRs from HLA-typed donors.

Primers included in the PCR were 60 Vbeta and 13 Jbeta primers. This table comes from immunoSEQ multiplex PCR, and its TCRdb copy is limited to in-frame clones, with some not included. The sample includes about 140,000 clones, approximately 84% of them seen just once. General study results and limits: Rare TCR sequences dominated, though some public TCRs recurred in many donors.

The TCR originated in a man aged 30 to 45 in good health and CMV-seropositive. Sequencing input: PBMCs.

The CDR3 bases are TGTGCCAGCACCCGGACTAGTTTGAACACAGATACGCAGTATTTT. This codes for CASTRTSLNTDTQYF. V gene TRBV7-2 combines with J gene TRBJ2-3, with TRBD2 matching over 7 bases. With 7 bases clipped from V and 2 bases from J, the junction kept 9 bases outside the gene matches. The CDR3 is made up of 15 amino acids. The germline CDR1 and CDR2 sequences are SGHTA and FQGNSA.